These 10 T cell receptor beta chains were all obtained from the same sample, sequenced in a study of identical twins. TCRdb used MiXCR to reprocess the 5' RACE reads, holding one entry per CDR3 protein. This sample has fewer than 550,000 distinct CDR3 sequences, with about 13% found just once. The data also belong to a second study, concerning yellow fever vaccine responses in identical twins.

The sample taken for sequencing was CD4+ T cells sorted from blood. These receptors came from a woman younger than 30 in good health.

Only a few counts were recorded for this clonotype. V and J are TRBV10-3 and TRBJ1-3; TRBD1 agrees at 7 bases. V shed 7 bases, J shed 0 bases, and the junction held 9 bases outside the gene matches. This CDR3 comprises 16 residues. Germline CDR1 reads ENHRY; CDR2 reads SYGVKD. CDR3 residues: CAITLGQAGSGNTIYF. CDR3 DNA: TGTGCCATCACCTTAGGACAGGCGGGCTCTGGAAACACCATATATTTT.

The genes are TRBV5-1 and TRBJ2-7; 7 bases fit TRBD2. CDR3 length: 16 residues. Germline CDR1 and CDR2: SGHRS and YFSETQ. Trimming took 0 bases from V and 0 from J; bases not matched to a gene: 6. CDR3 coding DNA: TGCGCCAGCAGCTTGGGGGACTACTCCAACTCCTACGAGCAGTACTTC. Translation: CASSLGDYSNSYEQYF. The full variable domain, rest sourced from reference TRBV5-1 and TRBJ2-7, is KAGVTQTPRYLIKTRGQQVTLSCSPISGHRSVSWYQQTPGQGLQFLFEYFSETQRNKGNFPGRFSGRQFSNSRSEMNVSTLELGDSALYLCASSLGDYSNSYEQYFGPGTRLTVT.

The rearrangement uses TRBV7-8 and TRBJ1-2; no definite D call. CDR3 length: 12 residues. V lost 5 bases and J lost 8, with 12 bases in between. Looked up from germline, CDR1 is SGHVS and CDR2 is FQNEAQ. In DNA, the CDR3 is TGTGCCAGCAGCCCGCGCCTTGGGGGCTACACCTTC. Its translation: CASSPRLGGYTF. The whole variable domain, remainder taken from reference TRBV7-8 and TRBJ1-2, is GAGVSQSPRYKVAKRGQDVALRCDPISGHVSLFWYQQALGQGPEFLTYFQNEAQLDKSGLPSDRFFAERPEGSVSTLKIQRTQQEDSAVYLCASSPRLGGYTFGSGTRLTVV.

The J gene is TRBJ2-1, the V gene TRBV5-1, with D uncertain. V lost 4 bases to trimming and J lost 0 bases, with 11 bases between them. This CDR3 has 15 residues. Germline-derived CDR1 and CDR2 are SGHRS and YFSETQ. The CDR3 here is CASSPAQFSYNEQFF. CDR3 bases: TGCGCCAGCAGCCCCGCGCAGTTCTCCTACAATGAGCAGTTCTTC. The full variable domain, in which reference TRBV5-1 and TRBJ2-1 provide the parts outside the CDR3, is KAGVTQTPRYLIKTRGQQVTLSCSPISGHRSVSWYQQTPGQGLQFLFEYFSETQRNKGNFPGRFSGRQFSNSRSEMNVSTLELGDSALYLCASSPAQFSYNEQFFGPGTRLTVL.

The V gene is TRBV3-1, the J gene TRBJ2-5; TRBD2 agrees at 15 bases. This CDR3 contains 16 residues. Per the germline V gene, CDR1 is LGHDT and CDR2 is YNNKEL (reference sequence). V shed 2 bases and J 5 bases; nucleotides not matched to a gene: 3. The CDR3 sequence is CASSQRTSGGVETQYF. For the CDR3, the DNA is TGTGCCAGCAGCCAAAGGACTAGCGGGGGGGTGGAGACCCAGTACTTC.

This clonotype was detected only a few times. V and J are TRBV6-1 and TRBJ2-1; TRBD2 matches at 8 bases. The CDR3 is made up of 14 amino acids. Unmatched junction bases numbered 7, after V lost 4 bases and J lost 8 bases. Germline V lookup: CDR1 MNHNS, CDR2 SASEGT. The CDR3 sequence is CASSAGTSLYEQFF. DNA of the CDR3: TGTGCCAGCAGTGCCGGGACTAGTCTGTATGAGCAGTTCTTC.

The DNA of the CDR3 is TGCGCCAGCAGTTCCTCTTGGTCGGGGAACACTGAAGCTTTCTTT. Amino acid sequence: CASSSSWSGNTEAFF. The J gene is TRBJ1-1, the V gene TRBV5-1; D remains ambiguous. Germline CDR1 and CDR2: SGHRS and YFSETQ. V gave up 5 bases and J gave up 1 base, with 15 bases separating them. The CDR3 is 15 residues long. Full variable domain (remainder filled in from reference TRBV5-1 and TRBJ1-1): KAGVTQTPRYLIKTRGQQVTLSCSPISGHRSVSWYQQTPGQGLQFLFEYFSETQRNKGNFPGRFSGRQFSNSRSEMNVSTLELGDSALYLCASSSSWSGNTEAFFGQGTRLTVV.

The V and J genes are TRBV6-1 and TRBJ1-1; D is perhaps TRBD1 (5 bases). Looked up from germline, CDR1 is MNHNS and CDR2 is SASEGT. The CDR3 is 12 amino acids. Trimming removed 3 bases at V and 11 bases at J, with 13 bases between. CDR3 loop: CASSEGGRGAFF. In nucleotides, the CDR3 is TGTGCCAGCAGTGAGGGGGGACGTGGGGCTTTCTTT.

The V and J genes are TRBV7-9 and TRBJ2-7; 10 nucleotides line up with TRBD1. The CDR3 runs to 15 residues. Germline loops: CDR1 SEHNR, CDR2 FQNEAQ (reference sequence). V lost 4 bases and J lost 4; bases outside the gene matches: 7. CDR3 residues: CASSWQDRGLYEQYF. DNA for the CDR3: TGTGCCAGCAGCTGGCAAGACAGGGGGCTATACGAGCAGTACTTC.

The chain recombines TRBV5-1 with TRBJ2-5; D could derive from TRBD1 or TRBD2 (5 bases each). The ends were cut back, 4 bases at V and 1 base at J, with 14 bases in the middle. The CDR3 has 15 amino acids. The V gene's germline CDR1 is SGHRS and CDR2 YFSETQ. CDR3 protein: CASSGGDPGQETQYF. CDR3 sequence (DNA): TGCGCCAGCAGCGGGGGTGACCCCGGCCAAGAGACCCAGTACTTC.